The 29 T cell receptor beta chains listed next were all sequenced from one sample in a study of a mutant IDH1 vaccine in newly diagnosed glioma. Clones were sequenced by immunoSEQ multiplex PCR, and TCRdb holds only the in-frame ones, with some missing. The profile shows 40,000 to 60,000 clones, around four fifths of them singletons. Their target antigens are unknown. Time point noted: week 35, safety follow-up. Vaccinated patients received 300 ug of mutant IDH1 20-mer peptide per dose, with topical imiquimod. Material: PBMCs, obtained from a glioma patient whose treatment included an IDH1 peptide vaccine. The receptors stem from a man aged 40-49 years with glioma.

The chain uses TRBV7-9 and TRBJ2-7, with 7 bases aligning to TRBD1. CDR3 size: 14 residues. Germline values: CDR1 SEHNR, CDR2 FQNEAQ (reference sequence). Unmatched junction bases numbered 7, after V lost 5 bases and J lost 3 bases. The CDR3 DNA reads as TGTGCCAGCAGCCCCGGGACAGTCTTCTACGAGCAGTACTTC. Translated, it gives CASSPGTVFYEQYF.

This chain joins TRBV10-1 and TRBJ2-7; D not certain. Germline V CDR1 and CDR2: WNHNN, SYGVQD (reference sequence). This CDR3 spans 12 amino acids. Trimming stripped 10 bases from V and 6 bases from J, with 16 bases between. CDR3 residues: CATFDIFGEQYF. CDR3 in DNA: TGCGCCACCTTTGACATCTTTGGCGAGCAGTACTTC.

V and J are TRBV5-6 and TRBJ1-2; no firm D call. The V gene's germline CDR1 is SGHDT and CDR2 YYEEEE. The CDR3 has 15 amino acids. With 2 bases removed from V and 7 bases from J, the gap between germline ends came to 18 bases. The CDR3: CASSFFIGGVGGYTF. The CDR3 nucleotides read TGTGCCAGCAGCTTTTTTATCGGAGGTGTCGGTGGCTACACCTTC.

The V call is TRBV2, the J call TRBJ1-2, with TRBD1 identical over 10 bases. The V gene end was trimmed by 5 bases and the J gene end by 8 bases; junction bases not matched to a gene: 5. Germline V gene lookup returns CDR1 SNHLY and CDR2 FYNNEI. CDR3 length equals 13 residues. In DNA form, the CDR3 reads TGTGCCAGCAGTCCGACAGGGGGCGACGGCTACACCTTC. It specifies CASSPTGGDGYTF.

The gene calls are TRBV19 and TRBJ1-2, with a tentative D call TRBD1 (6 bases). Per germline, CDR1 LNHDA and CDR2 SQIVND (reference sequence). With 4 bases removed from V and 1 base from J, the gap between germline ends came to 10 bases. This CDR3 contains 14 residues. The CDR3 DNA follows: TGTGCCAGTAGTACCCGAGGGGGTAACTATGGCTACACCTTC. It yields the protein CASSTRGGNYGYTF. Complete variable domain (other parts from reference TRBV19 and TRBJ1-2): DGGITQSPKYLFRKEGQNVTLSCEQNLNHDAMYWYRQDPGQGLRLIYYSQIVNDFQKGDIAEGYSVSREKKESFPLTVTSAQKNPTAFYLCASSTRGGNYGYTFGSGTRLTVV.

This chain joins TRBV30 and TRBJ1-2; D is undetermined. The CDR3 consists of 12 residues. V shed 1 base and J shed 4 bases, with 7 bases lying between them. Per the germline V gene, CDR1 is GTSNPN and CDR2 is SVGIG (reference sequence). The CDR3 DNA reads as TGTGCCTGGAGTGGAATGACCTATGGCTACACCTTC. This sequence encodes CAWSGMTYGYTF.

The rearrangement links TRBV2 to TRBJ1-2, with D possibly being TRBD1 (6 bases). This CDR3 has 16 amino acids. The germline CDR1 and CDR2 sequences are SNHLY and FYNNEI. V was clipped by 6 bases and J by 2 bases, with 19 bases between them. The CDR3 DNA reads as TGTGCCAGCAGCAGCGGAGGGAGGGGGAACAACTATGGCTACACCTTC. Amino acid sequence: CASSSGGRGNNYGYTF.

The rearrangement uses TRBV6-1 and TRBJ1-5; D is unclear. V lost 5 bases to trimming and J lost 0 bases, with 11 bases between them. CDR1 and CDR2 from the germline V gene are MNHNS and SASEGT. The CDR3 totals 15 residues. CDR3 in DNA: TGTGCCAGCAGTCCCCCGGGAGGTAGCAATCAGCCCCAGCATTTT. It specifies CASSPPGGSNQPQHF.

This clone has just a few counts. The V gene is TRBV7-2, the J gene TRBJ1-2; D might be TRBD1 (5 bases). CDR3 length: 13 residues. V was cut by 7 bases and J by 1 base, with 10 bases left in between. Germline CDR1 and CDR2: SGHTA and FQGNSA. The CDR3 spells CASKPRGNYGYTF. For the CDR3, the DNA is TGTGCCAGCAAACCTAGGGGTAACTATGGCTACACCTTC. The full variable domain, in which reference TRBV7-2 and TRBJ1-2 provide the parts outside the CDR3, is GAGVSQSPSNKVTEKGKDVELRCDPISGHTALYWYRQSLGQGLEFLIYFQGNSAPDKSGLPSDRFSAERTGGSVSTLTIQRTQQEDSAVYLCASKPRGNYGYTFGSGTRLTVV.

By frequency in the sample, this clone is medium-sized. The chain is built from TRBV27 and TRBJ1-4; D ambiguous. The CDR3 is 15 residues long. Trimming shortened V by 3 bases and J by 2 bases, and 10 bases separated the two germline ends. Germline-derived CDR1 and CDR2 are MNHEY and SMNVEV (reference sequence). The CDR3 DNA sequence: TGTGCCAGCAGTTTCGGGGTCTCCACTAATGAAAAACTGTTTTTT. This gives the protein CASSFGVSTNEKLFF.

J is TRBJ2-1 and V is TRBV6-6; 7 bases match TRBD1. Per germline, CDR1 MNHNY and CDR2 SVGAGI (reference sequence). The V segment lost 8 bases and the J segment 5 bases; nucleotides outside the gene matches: 15. There are 16 residues in the CDR3. CDR3 sequence (DNA): TGTGCCAGCCTACCGTTTGCCGGGACAGCCCACAATGAGCAGTTCTTC. Protein sequence: CASLPFAGTAHNEQFF.

J is TRBJ2-3 and V is TRBV5-1, with D maybe TRBD2 (6 bases). The CDR3 sequence is 15 residues long. The germline V gene has CDR1 SGHRS and CDR2 YFSETQ. The V end was cut by 6 bases, the J end by 4 bases, with 18 bases between. The CDR3 coding sequence is TGCGCCAGCACCCCCCAGGAGGGGCGATCAGATACGCAGTATTTT. Translation gives CASTPQEGRSDTQYF. The full variable domain, with the rest looked up from reference TRBV5-1 and TRBJ2-3, is KAGVTQTPRYLIKTRGQQVTLSCSPISGHRSVSWYQQTPGQGLQFLFEYFSETQRNKGNFPGRFSGRQFSNSRSEMNVSTLELGDSALYLCASTPQEGRSDTQYFGPGTRLTVL.

This clone was counted only a few times. The gene calls are TRBV6-4 and TRBJ1-2; D remains unclear. The V gene's germline CDR1 is MRHNA and CDR2 SNTAGT. This CDR3 is built from 12 residues. The V and J ends lost 0 bases and 7 bases respectively, with 6 bases between them. CDR3 sequence (DNA): TGTGCCAGCAGTGACTCGACCGGTGGCTACACCTTC. It translates to CASSDSTGGYTF.

The V gene is TRBV27, the J gene TRBJ1-6; D unresolved. In germline, CDR1 is MNHEY, CDR2 SMNVEV (reference sequence). Trimming shortened V by 3 bases and J by 10 bases, and 13 bases separated the two germline ends. The CDR3 extends over 14 amino acids. CDR3 sequence (DNA): TGTGCCAGCAGTTTGGCCCCTTGGGGATCACCCCTCCACTTT. It specifies CASSLAPWGSPLHF.

In this sample, this clone turned up a few times. The chain is built from TRBV9 and TRBJ2-2, with 10 bases lining up with TRBD2. Per germline, CDR1 SGDLS and CDR2 YYNGEE. This CDR3 comprises 16 residues. V lost 0 bases, J lost 4 bases, and 3 bases stayed unmatched. This CDR3 reads CASSVVASGSTGELFF. CDR3 sequence (DNA): TGTGCCAGCAGCGTAGTGGCTAGCGGGAGCACCGGGGAGCTGTTTTTT. Using reference TRBV9 and TRBJ2-2 for the parts outside the CDR3, the full variable domain is DSGVTQTPKHLITATGQRVTLRCSPRSGDLSVYWYQQSLDQGLQFLIQYYNGEERAKGNILERFSAQQFPDLHSELNLSSLELGDSALYFCASSVVASGSTGELFFGEGSRLTVL.

This rearrangement joins TRBV6-1 to TRBJ1-5; 10 nucleotides match TRBD1. The CDR3 totals 15 residues. Germline-derived CDR1 and CDR2 are MNHNS and SASEGT. V shed 6 bases and J 5 bases; nucleotides not matched to a gene: 7. The CDR3 region is CASRRGQGYDQPQHF. In DNA, the CDR3 is TGTGCCAGCAGAAGGGGACAGGGGTACGATCAGCCCCAGCATTTT.

This clone showed up just a few times. The chain links TRBV30 to TRBJ2-5, with unresolved D. Deletions cut 2 bases from V and 5 bases from J, with 18 bases between. CDR1 is GTSNPN and CDR2 is SVGIG in the germline V gene (reference sequence). This CDR3 has 15 residues. CDR3 sequence (DNA): TGTGCCTGGAGTAATGGGGTTACGCCCCGGGAGACCCAGTACTTC. It encodes CAWSNGVTPRETQYF.

In its sample, this clone was seen a few times. The CDR3 spells CASSHRNRQGSNYGYTF. The CDR3 region has the DNA TGTGCCAGCAGCCATAGGAACCGACAGGGGAGTAACTATGGCTACACCTTC. The chain uses TRBV5-6 and TRBJ1-2; TRBD1 aligns across 8 bases. With V trimmed by 4 bases and J by 1 base, 12 bases remained unmatched. CDR1 and CDR2 from the germline V gene are SGHDT and YYEEEE. CDR3 length: 17 amino acids.

This clone was observed once. V usage is TRBV29-1 and J usage is TRBJ1-4; 7 positions match TRBD1. V lost 5 bases, J lost 7 bases, and 4 bases stayed unmatched. Germline CDR1 SQVTM, CDR2 ANQGSEA. CDR3 length: 12 amino acids. The CDR3 here is CSVLAGGEKLFF. CDR3 sequence (DNA): TGCAGCGTTTTGGCAGGGGGTGAAAAACTGTTTTTT.

J is TRBJ1-5 and V is TRBV18; 7 positions match TRBD1. Germline loops: CDR1 KGHSH, CDR2 LQKENI. The V segment lost 3 bases and the J segment 3 bases; nucleotides outside the gene matches: 5. There are 15 residues in the CDR3. The CDR3 nucleotides are TGTGCCAGCTCACCCCTTGGACAGGACAATCAGCCCCAGCATTTT. Its translation: CASSPLGQDNQPQHF.

V gene TRBV29-1 combines with J gene TRBJ2-7; a weak D match, TRBD2 (6 bases). Germline V gives CDR1 SQVTM, CDR2 ANQGSEA. The CDR3 length is 13 residues. The CDR3 loop is CSALAGSSYEQYF. In nucleotides, the CDR3 is TGCAGTGCCTTGGCGGGGAGCTCCTACGAGCAGTACTTC.

V and J are TRBV6-6 and TRBJ1-2, with D possibly TRBD1 on 5 matching bases. Germline assignment: CDR1 MNHNY and CDR2 SVGAGI (reference sequence). The CDR3 spans 15 residues. Between the trimmed V and J ends, which lost 0 bases and 2 bases, there was a span of 10 bases. CDR3 sequence reads: CASSYSGTQNYGYTF. CDR3 nucleotides: TGTGCCAGCAGTTACTCAGGGACCCAGAACTATGGCTACACCTTC.

This chain joins TRBV19 and TRBJ1-1; no reliable D call. Between the trimmed V and J ends, which lost 5 bases and 6 bases, there was a span of 10 bases. The CDR3 is 12 amino acids. CDR1 is LNHDA, CDR2 SQIVND, per germline (reference sequence). CDR3 sequence: CASSPGRAEAFF. DNA for the CDR3: TGTGCCAGTAGTCCCGGGCGGGCTGAAGCTTTCTTT.

This clone was found a few times. The chain employs TRBV10-3 and TRBJ1-1; 7 bases align to TRBD1. With 4 bases clipped from V and 5 bases from J, the junction kept 7 bases outside the gene matches. The germline CDR1 and CDR2 sequences are ENHRY and SYGVKD. The CDR3 has 14 amino acids. The CDR3 loop reads CAISVSGGDTEAFF. The CDR3 DNA sequence: TGTGCCATCAGTGTATCAGGGGGGGATACTGAAGCTTTCTTT.

Worth noting for this clone: Different DNA sequences within this sample yield the same CDR3. The chain joins TRBV5-1 to TRBJ2-5; no firm D call. Germline CDR1 SGHRS, CDR2 YFSETQ. This CDR3 contains 14 residues. V gave up 0 bases and J gave up 0 bases, with 6 bases separating them. For the CDR3, the DNA is TGCGCCAGCAGCTTGGCCGGTAACCAAGAGACCCAGTACTTC. It translates to CASSLAGNQETQYF.

This chain links TRBV2 with TRBJ2-1, with 12 bases lining up with TRBD2. The germline V gene has CDR1 SNHLY and CDR2 FYNNEI. V shed 7 bases and J 6 bases; nucleotides not matched to a gene: 7. The CDR3 consists of 15 residues. The DNA for the CDR3 is TGTGCCAGCACCCCGACTAGCGGGGGCCTCAATGAGCAGTTCTTC. Translated, it gives CASTPTSGGLNEQFF.

This clone was counted once. V gene TRBV5-1 combines with J gene TRBJ1-2; TRBD1 aligns across 10 bases. The CDR3 runs to 14 residues. CDR1 SGHRS and CDR2 YFSETQ come from the germline V gene. V shed 4 bases, J shed 8 bases, and the junction held 8 bases outside the gene matches. CDR3 in amino acids: CASSAAGTGVGYTF. The CDR3 coding sequence is TGCGCCAGCAGCGCTGCCGGGACAGGGGTCGGCTACACCTTC.

The chain combines TRBV25-1 with TRBJ1-2; tentatively, D is TRBD1 (5 bases). This CDR3 has 13 residues. CDR1 MGHDK and CDR2 SYGVNS come from the germline V gene. The germline V and J ends were trimmed by 6 bases and 8 bases, with 16 bases remaining between them. This CDR3 reads CASRNQGSRGYTF. The DNA for the CDR3 is TGTGCCAGCAGAAATCAGGGTTCGAGAGGCTACACCTTC.

V gene TRBV2 combines with J gene TRBJ2-3; D perhaps matches TRBD2 (7 bases). V was cut by 6 bases and J by 2 bases, with 18 bases left in between. The CDR3 has 16 amino acids. Germline CDR1 SNHLY, CDR2 FYNNEI. The CDR3 DNA reads as TGTGCCAGCAGCGCAAGAGGGGGGGCGACCACAGATACGCAGTATTTT. Translation: CASSARGGATTDTQYF.